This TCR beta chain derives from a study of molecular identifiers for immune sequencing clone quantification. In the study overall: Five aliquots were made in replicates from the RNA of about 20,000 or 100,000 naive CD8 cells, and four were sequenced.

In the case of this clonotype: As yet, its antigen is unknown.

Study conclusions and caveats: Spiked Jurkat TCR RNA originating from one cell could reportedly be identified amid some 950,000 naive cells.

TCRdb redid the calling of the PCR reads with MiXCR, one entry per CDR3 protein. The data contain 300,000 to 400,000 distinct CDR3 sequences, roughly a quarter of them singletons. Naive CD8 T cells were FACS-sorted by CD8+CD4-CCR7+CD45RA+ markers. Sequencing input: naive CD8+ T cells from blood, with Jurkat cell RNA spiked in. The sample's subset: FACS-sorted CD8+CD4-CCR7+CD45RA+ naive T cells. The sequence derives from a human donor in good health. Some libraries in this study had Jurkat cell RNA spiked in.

The CDR3 DNA reads TGTGCCAGCAGAAATGACGGGGAACCGCAAGAGACCCAGTACTTC. It codes for CASRNDGEPQETQYF. The chain carries TRBV7-9 and TRBJ2-5, with a possible D match to TRBD2 (5 bases). The CDR3 has 15 amino acids. Looked up from germline, CDR1 is SEHNR and CDR2 is FQNEAQ (reference sequence). The V end lost 6 bases, the J end lost 2 bases, and 16 bases lay between the germline ends. The variable domain in full, completed from reference TRBV7-9 and TRBJ2-5, reads DTGVSQNPRHKITKRGQNVTFRCDPISEHNRLYWYRQTLGQGPEFLTYFQNEAQLEKSRLLSDRFSAERPKGSFSTLEIQRTEQGDSAMYLCASRNDGEPQETQYFGPGTRLLVL.